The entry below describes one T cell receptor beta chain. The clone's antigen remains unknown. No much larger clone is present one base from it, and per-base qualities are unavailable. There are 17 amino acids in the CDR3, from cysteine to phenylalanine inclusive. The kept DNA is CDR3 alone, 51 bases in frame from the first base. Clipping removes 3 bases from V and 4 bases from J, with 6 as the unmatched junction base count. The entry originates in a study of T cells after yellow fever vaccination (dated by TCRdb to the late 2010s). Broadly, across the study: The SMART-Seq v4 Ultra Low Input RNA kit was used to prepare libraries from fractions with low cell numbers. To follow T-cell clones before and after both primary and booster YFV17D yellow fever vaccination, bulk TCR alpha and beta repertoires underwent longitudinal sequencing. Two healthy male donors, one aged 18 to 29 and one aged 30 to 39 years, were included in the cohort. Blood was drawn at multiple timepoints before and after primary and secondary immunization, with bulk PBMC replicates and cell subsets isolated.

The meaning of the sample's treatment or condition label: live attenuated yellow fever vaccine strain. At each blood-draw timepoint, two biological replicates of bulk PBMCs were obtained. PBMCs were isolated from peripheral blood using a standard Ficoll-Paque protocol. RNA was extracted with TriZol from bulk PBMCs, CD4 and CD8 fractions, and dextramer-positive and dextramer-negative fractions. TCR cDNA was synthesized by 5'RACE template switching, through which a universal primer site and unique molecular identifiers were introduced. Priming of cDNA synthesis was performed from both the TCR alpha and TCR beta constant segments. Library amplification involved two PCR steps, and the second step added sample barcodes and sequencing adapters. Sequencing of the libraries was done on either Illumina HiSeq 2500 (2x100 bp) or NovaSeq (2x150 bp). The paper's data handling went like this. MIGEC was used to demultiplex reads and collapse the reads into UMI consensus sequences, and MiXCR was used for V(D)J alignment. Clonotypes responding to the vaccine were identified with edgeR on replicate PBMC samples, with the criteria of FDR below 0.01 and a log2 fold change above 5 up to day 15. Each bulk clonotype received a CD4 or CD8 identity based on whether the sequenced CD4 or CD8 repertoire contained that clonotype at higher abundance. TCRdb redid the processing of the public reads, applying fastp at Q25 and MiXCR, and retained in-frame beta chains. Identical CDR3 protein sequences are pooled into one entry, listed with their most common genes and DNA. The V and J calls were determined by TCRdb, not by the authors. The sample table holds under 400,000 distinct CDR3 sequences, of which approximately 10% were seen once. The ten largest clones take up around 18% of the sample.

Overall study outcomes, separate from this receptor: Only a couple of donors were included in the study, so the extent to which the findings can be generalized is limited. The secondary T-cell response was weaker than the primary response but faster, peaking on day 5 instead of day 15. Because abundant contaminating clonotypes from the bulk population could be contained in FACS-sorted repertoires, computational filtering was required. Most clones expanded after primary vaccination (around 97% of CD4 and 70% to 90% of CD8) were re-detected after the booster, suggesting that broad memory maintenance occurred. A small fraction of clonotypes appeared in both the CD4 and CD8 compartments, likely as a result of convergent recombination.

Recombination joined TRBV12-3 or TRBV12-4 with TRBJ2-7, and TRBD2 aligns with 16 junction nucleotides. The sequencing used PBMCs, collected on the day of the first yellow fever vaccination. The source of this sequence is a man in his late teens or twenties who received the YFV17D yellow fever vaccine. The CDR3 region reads CASSFLGLAGGTYEQYF. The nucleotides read TGTGCCAGCAGTTTTTTGGGACTAGCGGGGGGGACGTACGAGCAGTACTTC.